This T cell receptor (beta chain) was observed in a study of graft-versus-host responses after intestinal transplantation (TCRdb year 2021). Background for the entire study: Recipients received multivisceral, liver-intestinal, or isolated intestinal transplants. To identify alloreactive clones, pre-transplant mixed lymphocyte reaction products were sequenced and then compared with unstimulated pre-transplant donor and recipient T cells. Every recipient was given anti-thymocyte globulin induction, then maintenance tacrolimus and steroids for about three years. After intestinal transplantation, graft-versus-host and host-versus-graft alloreactive T cell clones in the graft, circulation and bone marrow were tracked using bulk TCR-beta CDR3 sequencing. A cohort of under 30 intestinal transplant recipients, including one retransplant, was enrolled, and a few patients lacking pretransplant specimens were excluded. A peak of at least 4% donor T cells among recipient peripheral blood mononuclear cells was the definition used for donor T cell macrochimerism. Instead of going to the commercial service, samples from three later patients were sequenced in-house on an Illumina MiSeq and processed with MiXCR.

Library construction relied on the immunoSEQ multiplex PCR assay. For most patients, high-throughput TCR-beta CDR3 sequencing of genomic DNA was performed by Adaptive Biotechnologies. The authors processed their data as follows. TCR sequencing data were retrieved from Adaptive's ImmunoSEQ software for 18 patients, whereas a few other patients were processed with MiXCR and VDJtools. CDR3 nucleotide sequences shared by donor and recipient were removed because the origin of these sequences could not be assigned. To count as alloreactive, a clone needed at least 2-fold expansion over unstimulated cells and a minimum CFSE-low frequency of 0.002% (template counts) or 0.001% (read counts). A clone was considered mappable if detected in the sequenced pre-transplant spleen, lymph node, or MLR CFSE-low populations of the donor or recipient. The cumulative frequency of alloreactive clones was calculated as a percentage of all sequences, weighted by copy number. Sourced from immuneACCESS, this table was stored by TCRdb with only in-frame sequences that have V and J called. A share of the clones is absent; for the studies checked, an unresolved V gene accounts for under half, and the remainder has no known explanation. Clonal size and the V and J genes are those of that table, whereas D and trimming came from the DNA. The sample includes 75,000 to 100,000 clones, with approximately 92% observed a single time. Clones ranked in the top ten supply 15% to 20% of the sample.

Remarks on this clone: What antigen it recognizes has not been identified. No much larger clonotype is one base removed from it; base qualities were not supplied.

Beyond this particular receptor, the publication reports: Conclusions were limited by the relatively low number and heterogeneity of intestinal transplant patients. Patients with donor T cell macrochimerism had high GvH to HvG T cell clonal ratios in their allografts. Early after transplant, peak levels of circulating GvH clones were found to be associated with declines in HvG clones. GvH clones were detected in recipient bone marrow, and some of these GvH clones were observed earlier in ileal mucosa or blood, consistent with an intestinal mucosal origin.

The germline V gene specifies SGHRS as CDR1 and YFSETQ as CDR2. The junction carries 8 bases between V and J, which are trimmed by 3 bases and 5 bases respectively. Measured from the cysteine to the phenylalanine, the CDR3 is 12 residues long. The retained sequence is limited to the CDR3, 36 bases, with the frame set at the first base. Blood samples were collected up to 4 times in the first month after transplant and then at least monthly when available. Recombination connected TRBV5-1 to TRBJ2-5; no D gene is confidently identified. The material was PBMCs, obtained roughly 410 days after intestinal transplant. This TCR was recovered from a human patient who received an intestinal transplant, so some T cells may come from the graft donor. The CDR3 protein sequence reads: CASSSPDETQYF. The base sequence is TGCGCCAGCAGCTCCCCGGATGAGACCCAGTACTTC.